The clone carrying this T cell receptor (beta chain) was found a few times. TCRdb keeps only in-frame clones here, not all; method: immunoSEQ multiplex PCR. Altogether 150,000 to 250,000 clones are present, 87% being singletons, with the ten largest covering approximately 2.4%. The sample belongs to a study of blood T cell repertoires in COVID-19. The CDR3 sequence is 14 residues long. The sequence derives from a woman in her twenties or thirties who had recovered from COVID-19. V is TRBV21-1 and J is TRBJ2-3; the DNA was not compared with TRBD2, the D call given in the table. TRBV21-1 is marked as a pseudogene. What was sequenced was PBMCs or T cells enriched from blood (not recorded which). CDR3 coding DNA: TGTGCCAGCAAAACTAGCGTCTACACAGATACGCAGTATTTT. It encodes CASKTSVYTDTQYF.